The clone carrying this T cell receptor beta chain was seen a few times. The antigen is unknown. This sample is drawn from a study of cytomegalovirus exposure and HLA in healthy donors. Study-wide results and limits: Confirmation in vitro established that a few CMV-associated chains were specific for CMV antigens. In a later analysis, several top co-occurrence clusters appeared linked to parvovirus B19, influenza, CMV and Epstein-Barr virus.

Trimming at V came to 4 bases and at J to 8 bases, leaving 14 bases not matched to a gene. Germline V gene lookup returns CDR1 SGHDT and CDR2 YYEEEE. This CDR3 is built from 15 residues. Both 60 Vbeta primers and 13 Jbeta primers went into the PCR. Libraries were prepared by immunoSEQ multiplex PCR; TCRdb keeps only in-frame clonotypes and omits some of them. The data hold hundreds of thousands of clones, with roughly 73% observed a single time. This TCR was recovered from a boy aged 5 to 17 in good health and CMV-seronegative. The V call is TRBV5-6, the J call TRBJ1-2; 7 bases agree with TRBD1. Sequencing used PBMCs. The chain's CDR3 is CASSRKGRGPWGYTF. For the CDR3, the DNA is TGTGCCAGCAGCCGTAAAGGAAGGGGGCCCTGGGGCTACACCTTC.